The clone carrying this TCR beta chain turned up a few times. cDNA prepared by RNA extraction and subsequent reverse transcription served as the template for sequencing. Using immunoSEQ multiplex PCR, the repertoire was profiled, and TCRdb retains in-frame clones only, with some absent. There are 110,000 or so clones in the sample; about 61% occur only once, and roughly 3.1% lies in the top ten. These data come from a study of CD8+ T cells in alopecia areata. The germline CDR1 and CDR2 sequences are WNHNN and SYGVQD (reference sequence). The CDR3 extends over 16 amino acids. After removal of 2 bases from V and 7 bases from J, the junction contained 8 bases not matched to a gene.

The material sequenced was CD4+ T cells sorted from blood. The origin of this receptor is a human donor in good health. The rearrangement links TRBV10-1 to TRBJ2-7, with TRBD2 matching over 13 bases. DNA for the CDR3: TGCGCCAGCAGTGAGACTAGCGGGGGGGCCGGTAGAGAGCAGTACTTC. Translated, it gives CASSETSGGAGREQYF.